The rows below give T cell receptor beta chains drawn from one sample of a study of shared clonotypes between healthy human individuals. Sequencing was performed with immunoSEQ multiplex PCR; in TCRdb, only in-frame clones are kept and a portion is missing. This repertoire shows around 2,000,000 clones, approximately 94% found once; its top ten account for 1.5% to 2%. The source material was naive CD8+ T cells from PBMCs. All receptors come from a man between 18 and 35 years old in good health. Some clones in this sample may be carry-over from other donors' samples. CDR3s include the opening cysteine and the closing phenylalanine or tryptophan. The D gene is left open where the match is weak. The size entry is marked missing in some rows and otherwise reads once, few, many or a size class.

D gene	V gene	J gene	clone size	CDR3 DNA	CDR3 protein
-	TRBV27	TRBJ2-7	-	TGTGCCAGCAGTGAGTCTAGAGGGTTACCCGAGCAGTACTTC	CASSESRGLPEQYF
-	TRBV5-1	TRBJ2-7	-	TGCGCCAGCAGCATTGGGGGCTACGAGCAGTACTTC	CASSIGGYEQYF
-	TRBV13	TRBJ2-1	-	TGTGCCAGCAGCTTAGGCATTCCGGATGTGATATACAATGAGCAGTTCTTC	CASSLGIPDVIYNEQFF
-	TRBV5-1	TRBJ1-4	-	TGCGCCAGCAGCTTGGAGGGGGGAGGCGGTGAAAAACTGTTTTTT	CASSLEGGGGEKLFF
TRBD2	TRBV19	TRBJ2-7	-	TGTGCCAGTAGTCATAAAGGGCTAGCGGACTACGAGCAGTACTTC	CASSHKGLADYEQYF
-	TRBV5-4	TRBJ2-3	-	TGTGCCAGCAGCCCGGGCAGACTCACAGATACGCAGTATTTT	CASSPGRLTDTQYF
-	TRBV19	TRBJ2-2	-	TGTGCCAGTACCCGAGTGAGGGACGGGAACACCGGGGAGCTGTTTTTT	CASTRVRDGNTGELFF
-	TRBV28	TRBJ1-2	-	TGTGCCAGCAGTCCCACGAGAGTCTATGGCTACACCTTC	CASSPTRVYGYTF
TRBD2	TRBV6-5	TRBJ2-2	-	TGTGCCAGCAGCCCTAGCGGCACCGGGGAGCTGTTTTTT	CASSPSGTGELFF
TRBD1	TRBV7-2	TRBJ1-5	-	TGTGCCAGCAGCGCCACAGGGGCCCACCAAAGCAATCAGCCCCAGCATTTT	CASSATGAHQSNQPQHF
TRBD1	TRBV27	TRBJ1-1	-	TGTGCCAGCAGTTTGTTCGGGACAGGGCCTACTGAAGCTTTCTTT	CASSLFGTGPTEAFF
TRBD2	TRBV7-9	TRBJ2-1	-	TGTGCCAGCAGCTTTAACCCGGCGGCGGGAGAAACCTACAATGAGCAGTTCTTC	CASSFNPAAGETYNEQFF
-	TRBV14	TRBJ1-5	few	TGTGCCAGCAGCCAGGAAAGTGGGCCCCAGCATTTT	CASSQESGPQHF
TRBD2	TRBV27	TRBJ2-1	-	TGTGCCAGCAGTTCGACTAGCCCGAATGAGCAGTTCTTC	CASSSTSPNEQFF
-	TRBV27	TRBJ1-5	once	TGTGCCAGCAGTTTATCGGCAGGGGAGGTGGGACAGCCCCAGCATTTT	CASSLSAGEVGQPQHF
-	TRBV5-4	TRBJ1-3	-	TGTGCCAGCAGCTTGAGGGGTGTCACAGCTGGAAACACCATATATTTT	CASSLRGVTAGNTIYF
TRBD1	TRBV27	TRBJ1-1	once	TGTGCCAGCAGCTCACGCCGCGACAGGGGGGCTTTCTTT	CASSSRRDRGAFF
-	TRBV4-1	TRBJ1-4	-	TGCGCCAGTGCCCCGGACGTTTCTAATGAAAAACTGTTTTTT	CASAPDVSNEKLFF
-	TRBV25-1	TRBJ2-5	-	TGTGCCAGCAGTGAATATAAGGGACCCAAGACCCAGTACTTC	CASSEYKGPKTQYF
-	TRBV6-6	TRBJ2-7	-	TGTGCCAGCAGGGAGGCCTACGAGCAGTACTTC	CASREAYEQYF
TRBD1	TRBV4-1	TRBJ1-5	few	TGCGCCAGCAGCCAAGAGGGACAGCAGAATCAGCCCCAGCATTTT	CASSQEGQQNQPQHF
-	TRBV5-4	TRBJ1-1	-	TGTGCCAGCAGCTTGCCTCAGGGGTCCACTGAAGCTTTCTTT	CASSLPQGSTEAFF
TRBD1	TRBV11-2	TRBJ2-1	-	TGTGCCAGCGGGACAGCCTCCTACAATGAGCAGTTCTTC	CASGTASYNEQFF
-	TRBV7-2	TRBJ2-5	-	TGTGCCAGCAGCTCTCGGACAGACTCAGAGACCCAGTACTTC	CASSSRTDSETQYF
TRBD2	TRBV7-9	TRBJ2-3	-	TGTGCCAGCAGCTTCCCGCAACGACTAGCGGGAGCAACAGATACGCAGTATTTT	CASSFPQRLAGATDTQYF
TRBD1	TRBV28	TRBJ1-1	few	TGTGCCAGCAGTTTGGACAGGACCTACGAAGCTTTCTTT	CASSLDRTYEAFF
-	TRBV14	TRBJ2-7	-	TGTGCCAGCAGCCAAGGGTGGCGTTACGAGCAGTACTTC	CASSQGWRYEQYF
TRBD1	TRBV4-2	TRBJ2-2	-	TGTGCCAGCAGCCAATATCGCCCCGGACAGGGCGGGGTTGAGAGCGGGGAGCTGTTTTTT	CASSQYRPGQGGVESGELFF
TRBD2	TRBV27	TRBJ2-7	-	TGTGCCAGCAGACTCGGGACTAGCCTGTTGAGGGAGCAGTACTTC	CASRLGTSLLREQYF
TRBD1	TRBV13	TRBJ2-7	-	TGTGCCAGCAGCCCAGGGGACAGGATTCCCTACGAGCAGTACTTC	CASSPGDRIPYEQYF
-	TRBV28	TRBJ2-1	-	TGTGCCAGCAGCCTTACAGCTGTCGATGAGCAGTTCTTC	CASSLTAVDEQFF
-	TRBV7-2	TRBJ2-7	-	TGTGCCAGCAGCTCTATGGTCCTCTCCTACGAGCAGTACTTC	CASSSMVLSYEQYF
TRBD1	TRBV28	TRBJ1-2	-	TGTGCCAGCAGCCTGACCCGGGACAGGGCGGTTGAAAACTATGGCTACACCTTC	CASSLTRDRAVENYGYTF
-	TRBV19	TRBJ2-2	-	TGTGCCAGTAGTCGTAGCGCAACGCCGGGACTCGGGGAGCTGTTTTTT	CASSRSATPGLGELFF
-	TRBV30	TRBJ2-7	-	TGTGCCTGGAGTGTGGGCCCATACGAGCAGTACTTC	CAWSVGPYEQYF
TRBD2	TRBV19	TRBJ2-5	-	TGTGCCAGTAGTATCGGACTAGCAGGGGAGACCCAGTACTTC	CASSIGLAGETQYF
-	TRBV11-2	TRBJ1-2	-	TGTGCCAGCAGCTTGTACCATAGGGACGGGGACTATGGCTACACCTTC	CASSLYHRDGDYGYTF
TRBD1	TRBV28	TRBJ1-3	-	TGTGCCAGCAGTCTCCTACAGGGGTATGGAAACACCATATATTTT	CASSLLQGYGNTIYF
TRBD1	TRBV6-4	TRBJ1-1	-	TGTGCCAGCAGTCCACAGGGGGAAGAGACTGAAGCTTTCTTT	CASSPQGEETEAFF
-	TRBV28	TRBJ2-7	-	TGTGCCAGCAGTTTACTCCCAGGGACGTCATACGAGCAGTACTTC	CASSLLPGTSYEQYF
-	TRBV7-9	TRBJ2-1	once	TGTGCCAGCAGCTGGGCGGAGGGGCCGTTCTTC	CASSWAEGPFF
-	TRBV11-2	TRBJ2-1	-	TGTGCCAGCAGCTTAGTCGTTAGCGCGAGCTCCTACAATGAGCAGTTCTTC	CASSLVVSASSYNEQFF
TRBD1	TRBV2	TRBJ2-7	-	TGTGCCAGCAGTGTTGGACAGGGGAAGGACGAGCAGTACTTC	CASSVGQGKDEQYF
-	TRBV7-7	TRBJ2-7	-	TGTGCCAGCAGTTTCGGACAGTGCGACCGCAGCTCCTACGAGCAGTACTTC	CASSFGQCDRSSYEQYF
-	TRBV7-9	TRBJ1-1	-	TGTGCCAGCAGCTTGGGGCTACCGAACACTGAAGCTTTCTTT	CASSLGLPNTEAFF
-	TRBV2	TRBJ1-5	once	TGTGCCAGCAGTGAATGGACAGCAAGCAATCAGCCCCAGCATTTT	CASSEWTASNQPQHF
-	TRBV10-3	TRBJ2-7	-	TGTGCCATCAGTGGGGGAACTTCCAAGTCCTACGAGCAGTACTTC	CAISGGTSKSYEQYF
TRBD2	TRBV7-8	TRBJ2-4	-	TGTGCCAGCAGCTTACAGGCTGGGACTAGCGGGAGACTGTTCTTC	CASSLQAGTSGRLFF